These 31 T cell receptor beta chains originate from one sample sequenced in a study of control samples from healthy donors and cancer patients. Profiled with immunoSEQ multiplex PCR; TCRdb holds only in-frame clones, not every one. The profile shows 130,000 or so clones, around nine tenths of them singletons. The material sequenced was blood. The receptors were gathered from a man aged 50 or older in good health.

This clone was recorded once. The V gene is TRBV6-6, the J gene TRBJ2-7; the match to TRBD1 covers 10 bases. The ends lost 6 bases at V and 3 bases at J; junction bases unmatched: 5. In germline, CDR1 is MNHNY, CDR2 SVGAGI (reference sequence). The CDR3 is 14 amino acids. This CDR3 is CASSPRDRGYEQYF. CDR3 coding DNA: TGTGCCAGCAGCCCTAGGGACAGGGGCTACGAGCAGTACTTC.

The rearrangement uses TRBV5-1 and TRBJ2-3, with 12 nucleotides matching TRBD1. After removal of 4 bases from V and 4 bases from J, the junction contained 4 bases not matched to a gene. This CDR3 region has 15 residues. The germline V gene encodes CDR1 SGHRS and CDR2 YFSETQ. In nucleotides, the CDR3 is TGCGCCAGCAGCCGGGGGACAGGGGGCCCAGATACGCAGTATTTT. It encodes CASSRGTGGPDTQYF.

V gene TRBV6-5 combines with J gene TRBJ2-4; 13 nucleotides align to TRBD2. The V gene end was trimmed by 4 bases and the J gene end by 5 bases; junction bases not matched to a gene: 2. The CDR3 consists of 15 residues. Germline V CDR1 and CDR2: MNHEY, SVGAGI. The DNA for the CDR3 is TGTGCCAGCAGTTCTGGACTAGCGGGGGAAAACATTCAGTACTTC. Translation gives CASSSGLAGENIQYF.

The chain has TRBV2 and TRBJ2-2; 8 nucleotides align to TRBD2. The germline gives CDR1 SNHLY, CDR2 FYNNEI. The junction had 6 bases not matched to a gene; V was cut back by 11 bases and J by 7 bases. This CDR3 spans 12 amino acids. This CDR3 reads CAGGLEVGELFF. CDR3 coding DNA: TGTGCCGGGGGACTAGAGGTCGGGGAGCTGTTTTTT.

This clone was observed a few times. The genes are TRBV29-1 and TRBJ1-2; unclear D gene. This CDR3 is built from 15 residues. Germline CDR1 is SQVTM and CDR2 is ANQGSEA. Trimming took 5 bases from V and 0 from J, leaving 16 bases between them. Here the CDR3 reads CSVTDARVSNYGYTF. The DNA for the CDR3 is TGCAGCGTTACCGACGCAAGGGTATCTAACTATGGCTACACCTTC.

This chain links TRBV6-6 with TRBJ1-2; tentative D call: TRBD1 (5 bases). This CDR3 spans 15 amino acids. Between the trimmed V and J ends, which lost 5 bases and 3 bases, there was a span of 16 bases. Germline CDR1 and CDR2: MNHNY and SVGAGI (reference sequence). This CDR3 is CASSNRQSPYYGYTF. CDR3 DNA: TGTGCCAGCAGTAACCGACAGTCACCTTACTATGGCTACACCTTC.

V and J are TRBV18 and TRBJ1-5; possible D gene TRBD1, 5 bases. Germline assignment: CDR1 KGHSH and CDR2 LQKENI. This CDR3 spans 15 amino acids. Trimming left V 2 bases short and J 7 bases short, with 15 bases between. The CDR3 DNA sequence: TGTGCCAGCTCACCAAACGCGTGGGGGATGCAGCCCCAGCATTTT. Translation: CASSPNAWGMQPQHF. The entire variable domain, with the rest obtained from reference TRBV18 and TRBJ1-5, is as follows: NAGVMQNPRHLVRRRGQEARLRCSPMKGHSHVYWYRQLPEEGLKFMVYLQKENIIDESGMPKERFSAEFPKEGPSILRIQQVVRGDSAAYFCASSPNAWGMQPQHFGDGTRLSIL.

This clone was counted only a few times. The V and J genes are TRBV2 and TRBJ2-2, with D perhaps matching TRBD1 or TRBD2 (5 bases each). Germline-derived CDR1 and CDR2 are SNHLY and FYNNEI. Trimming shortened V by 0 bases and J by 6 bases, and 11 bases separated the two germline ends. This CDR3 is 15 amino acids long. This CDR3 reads CASSEALRGAGELFF. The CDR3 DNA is TGTGCCAGCAGTGAAGCGCTTCGAGGGGCCGGGGAGCTGTTTTTT.

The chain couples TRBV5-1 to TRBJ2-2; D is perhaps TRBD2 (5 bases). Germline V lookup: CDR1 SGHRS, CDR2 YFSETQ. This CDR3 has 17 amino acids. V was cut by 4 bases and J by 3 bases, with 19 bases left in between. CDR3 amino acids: CASSPSPEARDTGELFF. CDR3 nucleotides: TGCGCCAGCAGCCCTAGCCCGGAGGCTCGGGACACCGGGGAGCTGTTTTTT.

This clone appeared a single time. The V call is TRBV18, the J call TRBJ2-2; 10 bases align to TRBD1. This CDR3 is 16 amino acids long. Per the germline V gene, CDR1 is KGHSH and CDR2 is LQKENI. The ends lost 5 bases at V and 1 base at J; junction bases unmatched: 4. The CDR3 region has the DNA TGTGCCAGCTCAATTGGGACAGGGGAGAACACCGGGGAGCTGTTTTTT. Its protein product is CASSIGTGENTGELFF.

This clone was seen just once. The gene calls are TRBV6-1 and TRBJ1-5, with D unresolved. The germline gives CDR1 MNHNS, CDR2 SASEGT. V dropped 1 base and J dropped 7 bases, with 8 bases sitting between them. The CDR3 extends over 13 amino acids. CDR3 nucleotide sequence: TGTGCCAGCAGTGAAGAGGGCGGGCAGCCCCAGCATTTT. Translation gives CASSEEGGQPQHF.

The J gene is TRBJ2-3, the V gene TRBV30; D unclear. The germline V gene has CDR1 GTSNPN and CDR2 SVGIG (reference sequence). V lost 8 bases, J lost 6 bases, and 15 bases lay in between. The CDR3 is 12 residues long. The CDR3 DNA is TGTGCCGGGGAAACGCGGCTGGATACGCAGTATTTT. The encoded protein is CAGETRLDTQYF.

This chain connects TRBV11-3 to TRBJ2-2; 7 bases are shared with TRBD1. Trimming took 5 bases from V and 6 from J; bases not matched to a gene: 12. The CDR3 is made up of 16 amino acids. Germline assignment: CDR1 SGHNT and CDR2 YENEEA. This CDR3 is CASSIRDRARAGELFF. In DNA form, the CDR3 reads TGTGCCAGCAGCATAAGAGACAGGGCAAGGGCCGGGGAGCTGTTTTTT.

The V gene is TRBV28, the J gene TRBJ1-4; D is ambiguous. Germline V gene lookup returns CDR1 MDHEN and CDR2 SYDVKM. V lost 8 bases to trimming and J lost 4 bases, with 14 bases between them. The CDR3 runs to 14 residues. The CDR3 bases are TGTGCCAGCGTCTCGAGTCCTCTTAATGAAAAACTGTTTTTT. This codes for CASVSSPLNEKLFF.

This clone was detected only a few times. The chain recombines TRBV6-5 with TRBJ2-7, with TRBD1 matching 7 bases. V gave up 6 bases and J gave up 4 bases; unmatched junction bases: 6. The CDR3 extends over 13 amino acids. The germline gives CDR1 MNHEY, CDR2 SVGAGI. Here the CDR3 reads CASRPGTVYEQYF. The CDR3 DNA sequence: TGTGCCAGCAGACCCGGGACAGTTTACGAGCAGTACTTC.

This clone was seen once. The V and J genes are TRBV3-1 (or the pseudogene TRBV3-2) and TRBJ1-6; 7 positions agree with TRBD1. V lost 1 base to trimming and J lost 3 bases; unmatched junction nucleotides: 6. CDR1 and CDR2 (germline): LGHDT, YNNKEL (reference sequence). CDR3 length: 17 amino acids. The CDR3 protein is CASSQVGGQVYNSPLHF. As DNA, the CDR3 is TGTGCCAGCAGCCAAGTCGGCGGACAGGTCTATAATTCACCCCTCCACTTT.

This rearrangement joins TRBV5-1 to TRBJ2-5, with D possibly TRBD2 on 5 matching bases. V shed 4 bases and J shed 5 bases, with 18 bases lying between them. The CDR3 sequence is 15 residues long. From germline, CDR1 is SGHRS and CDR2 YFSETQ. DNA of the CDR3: TGCGCCAGCAGCCCTTCCGGGATCAACGGGGAGACCCAGTACTTC. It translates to CASSPSGINGETQYF.

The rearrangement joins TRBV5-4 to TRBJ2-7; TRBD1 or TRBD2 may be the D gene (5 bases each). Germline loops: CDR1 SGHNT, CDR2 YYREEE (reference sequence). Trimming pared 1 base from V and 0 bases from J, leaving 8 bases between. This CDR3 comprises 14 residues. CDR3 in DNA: TGTGCCAGCAGCTTGCGAGGGGACTCCTACGAGCAGTACTTC. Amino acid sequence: CASSLRGDSYEQYF.

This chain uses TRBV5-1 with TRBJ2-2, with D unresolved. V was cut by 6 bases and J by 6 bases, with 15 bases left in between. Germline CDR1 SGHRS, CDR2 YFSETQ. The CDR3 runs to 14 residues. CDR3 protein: CASNTGLDPGELFF. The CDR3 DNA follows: TGCGCCAGCAATACCGGGCTAGATCCCGGGGAGCTGTTTTTT.

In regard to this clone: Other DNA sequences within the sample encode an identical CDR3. CDR3 protein: CAWSVGLNTEAFF. The CDR3 nucleotides are TGTGCCTGGAGTGTAGGGCTAAACACTGAAGCTTTCTTT. The V call is TRBV30, the J call TRBJ1-1; D is undetermined. Germline V gives CDR1 GTSNPN, CDR2 SVGIG (reference sequence). Trimming left V 0 bases short and J 2 bases short, with 7 bases between. The CDR3 runs to 13 residues.

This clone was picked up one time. The CDR3, as DNA: TGTGCCAGCAGTTACGGCGGTAGCTCCTACAATGAGCAGTTCTTC. It encodes CASSYGGSSYNEQFF. The chain couples TRBV6-5 to TRBJ2-1, with D hard to call. Trimming cost V 2 bases and J 0 bases, with 8 bases left between them. Per germline, CDR1 MNHEY and CDR2 SVGAGI. CDR3 length equals 15 residues.

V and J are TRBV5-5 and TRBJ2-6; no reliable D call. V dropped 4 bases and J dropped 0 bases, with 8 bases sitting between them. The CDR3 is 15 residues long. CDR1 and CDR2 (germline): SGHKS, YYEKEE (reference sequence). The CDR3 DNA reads TGTGCCAGCAGCAATCTCCGCTCTGGGGCCAACGTCCTGACTTTC. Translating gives CASSNLRSGANVLTF. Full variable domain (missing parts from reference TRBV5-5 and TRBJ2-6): DAGVTQSPTHLIKTRGQQVTLRCSPISGHKSVSWYQQVLGQGPQFIFQYYEKEERGRGNFPDRFSARQFPNYSSELNVNALLLGDSALYLCASSNLRSGANVLTFGAGSRLTVL.

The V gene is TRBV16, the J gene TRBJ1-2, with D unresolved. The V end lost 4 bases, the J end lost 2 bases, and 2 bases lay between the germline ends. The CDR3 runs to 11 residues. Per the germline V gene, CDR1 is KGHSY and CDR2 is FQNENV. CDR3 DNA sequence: TGTGCCAGCAGCCCCAACTATGGCTACACCTTC. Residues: CASSPNYGYTF.

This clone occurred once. CDR3 sequence: CASSNRLVGADSPLHF. DNA for the CDR3: TGTGCCAGTAGTAACCGCCTGGTAGGGGCGGATTCACCCCTCCACTTT. The chain couples TRBV19 to TRBJ1-6; D possibly corresponds to TRBD1 (5 bases). V gave up 4 bases and J gave up 8 bases, with 18 bases separating them. CDR1 is LNHDA, CDR2 SQIVND, per germline (reference sequence). There are 16 residues in the CDR3. The variable domain in full, with the rest retrieved from reference TRBV19 and TRBJ1-6, is DGGITQSPKYLFRKEGQNVTLSCEQNLNHDAMYWYRQDPGQGLRLIYYSQIVNDFQKGDIAEGYSVSREKKESFPLTVTSAQKNPTAFYLCASSNRLVGADSPLHFGNGTRLTVT.

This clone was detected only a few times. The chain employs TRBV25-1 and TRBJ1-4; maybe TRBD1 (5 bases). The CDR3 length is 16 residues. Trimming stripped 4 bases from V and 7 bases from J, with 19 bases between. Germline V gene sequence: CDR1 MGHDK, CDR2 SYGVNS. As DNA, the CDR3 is TGTGCCAGCAGTGTGGGGGTGGGCAGGGCAGGTGAAAAACTGTTTTTT. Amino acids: CASSVGVGRAGEKLFF.

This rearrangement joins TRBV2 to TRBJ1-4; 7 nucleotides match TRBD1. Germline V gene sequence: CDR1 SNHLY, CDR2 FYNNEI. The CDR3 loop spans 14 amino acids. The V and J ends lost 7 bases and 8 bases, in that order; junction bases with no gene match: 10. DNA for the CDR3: TGTGCCAGCATCCTGGACAGGCAGGAAGAAAAACTGTTTTTT. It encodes CASILDRQEEKLFF.

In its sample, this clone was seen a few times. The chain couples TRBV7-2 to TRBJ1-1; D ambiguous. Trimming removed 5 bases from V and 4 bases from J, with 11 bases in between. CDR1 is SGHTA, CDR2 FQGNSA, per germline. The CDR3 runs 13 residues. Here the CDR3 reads CASSGWIGTEAFF. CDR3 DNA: TGTGCCAGCAGCGGGTGGATTGGCACTGAAGCTTTCTTT. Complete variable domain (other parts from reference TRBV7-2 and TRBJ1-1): GAGVSQSPSNKVTEKGKDVELRCDPISGHTALYWYRQSLGQGLEFLIYFQGNSAPDKSGLPSDRFSAERTGGSVSTLTIQRTQQEDSAVYLCASSGWIGTEAFFGQGTRLTVV.

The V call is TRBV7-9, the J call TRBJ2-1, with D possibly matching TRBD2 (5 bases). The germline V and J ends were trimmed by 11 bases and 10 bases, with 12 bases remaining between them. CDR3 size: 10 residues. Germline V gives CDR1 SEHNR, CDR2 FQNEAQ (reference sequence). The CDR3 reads CADGEREQFF. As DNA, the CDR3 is TGTGCCGACGGGGAGAGGGAGCAGTTCTTC.

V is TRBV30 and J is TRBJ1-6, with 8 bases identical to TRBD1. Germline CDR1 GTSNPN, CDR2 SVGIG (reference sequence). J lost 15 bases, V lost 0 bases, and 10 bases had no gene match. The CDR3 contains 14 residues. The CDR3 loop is CAWSVKAGGYLLHF. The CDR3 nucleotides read TGTGCCTGGAGTGTAAAGGCAGGGGGCTATCTCCTCCACTTT. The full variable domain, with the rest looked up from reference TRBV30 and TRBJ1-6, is SQTIHQWPATLVQPVGSPLSLECTVEGTSNPNLYWYRQAAGRGLQLLFYSVGIGQISSEVPQNLSASRPQDRQFILSSKKLLLSDSGFYLCAWSVKAGGYLLHFGNGTRLTVT.

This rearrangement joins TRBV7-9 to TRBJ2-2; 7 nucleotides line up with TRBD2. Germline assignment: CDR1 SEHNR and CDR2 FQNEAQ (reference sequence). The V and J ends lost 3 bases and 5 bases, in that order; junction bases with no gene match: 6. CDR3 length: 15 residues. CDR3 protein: CASSFGLVHTGELFF. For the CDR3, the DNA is TGTGCCAGCAGCTTTGGACTAGTGCATACCGGGGAGCTGTTTTTT.

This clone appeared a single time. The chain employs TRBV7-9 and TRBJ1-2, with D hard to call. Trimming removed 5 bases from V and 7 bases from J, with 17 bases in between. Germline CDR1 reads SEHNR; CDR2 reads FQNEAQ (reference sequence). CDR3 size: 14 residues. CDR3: CASSGGSNAGGYTF. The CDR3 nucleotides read TGTGCCAGCAGCGGCGGATCTAATGCTGGTGGCTACACCTTC.